These 18 T cell receptor beta chains came from one sample sequenced in a study of cytomegalovirus exposure and HLA in healthy donors (dated by TCRdb to about 2017). Libraries were built with the immunoSEQ multiplex PCR assay. For the multiplex PCR, a mixture combining 60 forward primers for TCR Vbeta segments and 13 reverse primers for TCR Jbeta segments was used. The table comes from immuneACCESS by way of TCRdb, which keeps in-frame sequences with V and J called. Part of the clones is missing from these tables; in studies checked, under half for an unresolved V gene and the rest for unknown reasons. This sample is represented by roughly 100,000 clones; about four fifths of them were singletons. Of the sample, under 4.5% is held by the ten largest clones. Sequenced input: PBMCs. The receptors were sampled from a female donor in good health and CMV-seropositive.

In DNA form, the CDR3 reads TGTGCCAGCAGCTTGGGACTAGCGGGAGGCGAGCAGTACTTC. Protein sequence: CASSLGLAGGEQYF. V gene TRBV7-6 combines with J gene TRBJ2-7, with 15 bases aligning to TRBD2. Germline CDR1 SGHVS, CDR2 FNYEAQ. The length of the CDR3 is 14 residues. With V trimmed by 3 bases and J by 6 bases, 0 bases remained unmatched.

This clone was picked up a small number of times. This chain uses TRBV5-5 with TRBJ2-1; 7 bases fit TRBD1. Germline V gene lookup returns CDR1 SGHKS and CDR2 YYEKEE (reference sequence). There are 15 residues in the CDR3. V gave up 5 bases and J gave up 4 bases; unmatched junction bases: 9. CDR3 DNA sequence: TGTGCCAGCAGTTTCCGGGACAGACTATACAATGAGCAGTTCTTC. Amino acid sequence: CASSFRDRLYNEQFF.

J is TRBJ2-3 and V is TRBV7-7; 8 positions match TRBD2. This CDR3 contains 13 residues. V lost 3 bases, J lost 5 bases, and 1 base stayed unmatched. In germline, CDR1 is SSHAT, CDR2 FNYEAQ (reference sequence). Here the CDR3 DNA reads TGTGCCAGCAGCTTTGCGGGGGGAGATACGCAGTATTTT. It yields the protein CASSFAGGDTQYF. Based on the CDR3 plus reference TRBV7-7 and TRBJ2-3, the full variable domain is GAGVSQSPRYKVTKRGQDVTLRCDPISSHATLYWYQQALGQGPEFLTYFNYEAQPDKSGLPSDRFSAERPEGSISTLTIQRTEQRDSAMYRCASSFAGGDTQYFGPGTRLTVL.

The chain employs TRBV6-1 and TRBJ2-2, with D perhaps TRBD2 (6 bases). V lost 6 bases and J 0 bases, leaving 11 bases between the germline ends. This CDR3 has 15 amino acids. Germline values: CDR1 MNHNS, CDR2 SASEGT. The CDR3 DNA is TGTGCCAGCAGGGGGGGTCAGGCGAACACCGGGGAGCTGTTTTTT. Protein product: CASRGGQANTGELFF.

The rearrangement uses TRBV28 and TRBJ2-7, with TRBD2 identical over 10 bases. The V and J ends lost 6 bases and 3 bases, in that order; junction bases with no gene match: 5. CDR3 length: 14 residues. Germline CDR1 and CDR2: MDHEN and SYDVKM. The CDR3 nucleotides read TGTGCCAGCAGCCCTAGCGGGAGCAGCTACGAGCAGTACTTC. Translation gives CASSPSGSSYEQYF.

The J gene is TRBJ1-4, the V gene TRBV6-5, with TRBD1 as a possible D gene (6 bases). The CDR3 length is 13 residues. Trimming cost V 8 bases and J 3 bases, with 10 bases left between them. Germline CDR1 and CDR2: MNHEY and SVGAGI. For the CDR3, the DNA is TGTGCCAGCTACGACAGGTCTAATGAAAAACTGTTTTTT. Translation gives CASYDRSNEKLFF.

The J gene is TRBJ2-5, the V gene TRBV14; 8 positions match TRBD1. The germline gives CDR1 SGHDN, CDR2 FVKESK. This CDR3 has 19 residues. Trimming removed 7 bases from V and 9 bases from J; junction bases left unmatched: 28. The CDR3 sequence is CASTLGTALFQGAMEAQYF. The DNA of the CDR3 is TGTGCCAGCACCCTCGGGACAGCCCTATTTCAGGGGGCCATGGAGGCCCAGTACTTC.

The V and J genes are TRBV5-4 and TRBJ1-1, with 9 nucleotides matching TRBD1. V trimming: 7 bases; J trimming: 8 bases; junction bases outside the gene matches: 9. The CDR3 has 13 residues. CDR1 is SGHNT, CDR2 YYREEE, per germline (reference sequence). CDR3 DNA sequence: TGTGCCAGCCGGATCCTGGACAGGGGAGAAGCTTTCTTT. The encoded protein is CASRILDRGEAFF.

V and J are TRBV11-2 and TRBJ2-1; 8 nucleotides agree with TRBD2. The CDR3 contains 17 residues. Germline-derived CDR1 and CDR2 are SGHAT and FQNNGV. Germline trimming cut 1 base from V and 9 bases from J; bases unmatched to any gene: 14. This CDR3 is CASSLVLQRELFGEQFF. The CDR3 bases are TGTGCCAGCAGCTTAGTTCTCCAGCGGGAGCTGTTCGGTGAGCAGTTCTTC.

The V and J genes are TRBV2 and TRBJ1-4; D unresolved. CDR1 SNHLY and CDR2 FYNNEI come from the germline V gene. V was clipped by 8 bases and J by 0 bases, with 13 bases between them. This CDR3 region has 15 residues. The CDR3 DNA is TGTGCCAGCTCTGAAAGCAACGCAACTAATGAAAAACTGTTTTTT. As protein: CASSESNATNEKLFF.

Here the CDR3 DNA reads TGCGCCAGCAGCCAAGGGGACAGGTTGGATGAAAAACTGTTTTTT. It specifies CASSQGDRLDEKLFF. The chain combines TRBV4-1 with TRBJ1-4, with 8 bases matching TRBD1. CDR1 is MGHRA, CDR2 YSYEKL, per germline. V lost 1 base, J lost 6 bases, and 4 bases stayed unmatched. The CDR3 covers 15 residues.

The rearrangement joins TRBV5-5 to TRBJ1-5, with D tentatively TRBD1 (6 bases). Per the germline V gene, CDR1 is SGHKS and CDR2 is YYEKEE (reference sequence). The CDR3 extends over 15 amino acids. Trimming cost V 4 bases and J 3 bases, with 14 bases left between them. CDR3 coding DNA: TGTGCCAGCAGCATAAACACAGGGACCAATCAGCCCCAGCATTTT. Encoded protein: CASSINTGTNQPQHF.

This chain uses TRBV10-2 with TRBJ2-5; 8 positions agree with TRBD2. After removal of 4 bases from V and 5 bases from J, the junction contained 12 bases not matched to a gene. CDR1 and CDR2 from the germline V gene are WSHSY and SAAADI. CDR3 length: 16 residues. The CDR3 is CASSAIAGGHSETQYF. The CDR3, as DNA: TGCGCCAGCAGTGCCATTGCGGGGGGACACTCGGAGACCCAGTACTTC.

The chain has TRBV18 and TRBJ2-3; TRBD1 agrees at 7 bases. CDR3 length: 16 amino acids. Germline CDR1 is KGHSH and CDR2 is LQKENI. Trimming removed 3 bases from V and 3 bases from J; junction bases left unmatched: 9. This CDR3 reads CASSPRDRVGTDTQYF. CDR3 sequence (DNA): TGTGCCAGCTCACCCCGAGACAGGGTGGGAACAGATACGCAGTATTTT.

The V and J genes are TRBV18 and TRBJ2-7; tentative D call: TRBD1 (5 bases). Trimming pared 2 bases from V and 3 bases from J, leaving 11 bases between. This CDR3 comprises 14 residues. Germline V gene data show CDR1 as KGHSH and CDR2 as LQKENI. CDR3 coding DNA: TGTGCCAGCTCACCAGAAGCAGGGAACTACGAGCAGTACTTC. Amino acids: CASSPEAGNYEQYF.

This clone was counted only a few times. The V call is TRBV9, the J call TRBJ2-1; D is perhaps TRBD2 (5 bases). The germline CDR1 and CDR2 sequences are SGDLS and YYNGEE. This CDR3 comprises 14 residues. The germline V and J ends were trimmed by 0 bases and 7 bases, with 11 bases remaining between them. DNA of the CDR3: TGTGCCAGCAGCGTAGCGAATAGCGAAAATGAGCAGTTCTTC. Its protein product is CASSVANSENEQFF.

The chain employs TRBV10-3 and TRBJ1-2; D gene ambiguous. V gave up 3 bases and J gave up 7 bases, with 9 bases separating them. This CDR3 is 12 amino acids long. Germline assignment: CDR1 ENHRY and CDR2 SYGVKD. The CDR3 region is CAISDGDGGYTF. CDR3 nucleotides: TGTGCCATCAGTGACGGGGATGGTGGCTACACCTTC.

Remarks on this clone: The junction departs from germline at one end; a sequencing error may be responsible. The chain combines TRBV4-1 with TRBJ2-3; D may be TRBD1 (6 bases). CDR1 MGHRA and CDR2 YSYEKL come from the germline V gene. The CDR3 is 15 amino acids. The chain's CDR3 is CSSSQENRDTDTQYF. The CDR3, as DNA: TGCTCCAGCAGCCAAGAGAACAGGGACACAGATACGCAGTATTTT.